This T cell receptor (beta chain) was identified in a study of a mutant IDH1 vaccine in newly diagnosed glioma. Study-level information: Those enrolled had earlier been treated with radiotherapy, temozolomide, or both, mostly both.

Overall study results and limits: Pseudoprogression appeared independent of alterations in top peripheral clonotypes.

Profiled with immunoSEQ multiplex PCR; TCRdb holds only in-frame clones, not every one. The top ten clones hold around 4.8% of a sample with roughly 35,000 clones, around nine tenths of them seen once. Stated time point: baseline, week 1 (first vaccination visit). Treatment noted: pre-vaccination baseline after standard-of-care therapy. In every donor, the tumor was a new WHO grade 3 or 4 IDH1-mutant, ATRX-lost astrocytoma. In regard to this clone: Its cognate antigen is unknown.

The sample consisted of PBMCs, taken from a glioma patient treated with radiotherapy, temozolomide or both. The sequence came from a woman in her 40s with glioma.

The CDR3 reads CASGSGRESDTQYF. In DNA form, the CDR3 reads TGTGCCAGCGGGAGCGGGAGAGAATCGGATACGCAGTATTTT. This rearrangement joins TRBV2 to TRBJ2-3; 8 nucleotides align to TRBD2. CDR1 and CDR2 (germline): SNHLY, FYNNEI. Losses at the gene ends were 8 bases for V and 6 bases for J; bases not matched to a gene: 10. The CDR3 is 14 amino acids.